This is a list of T cell receptor beta chains from one sample in a study of technical replicates of blood from four donors. Sequencing used immunoSEQ multiplex PCR; TCRdb keeps in-frame clones, though not all of them. The repertoire consists of tens of thousands of clones, with around 94% occurring once and the leading ten covering approximately 0.4%. The sequenced material came from T cells isolated from PBMCs. The receptors come from a human donor in good health. Each CDR3 is given with its conserved first and last residue. A D gene is named only where the DNA matches it firmly. Not every row has a clone size; where given, it reads once, few, many or a size class.

clone_size j_call d_call v_call cdr3_nt cdr3_aa
NA TRBJ2-6 NA TRBV9 TGTGCCAGCAGCCCCCCGGCGGGCTCTGGGGCCAACGTCCTGACTTTC CASSPPAGSGANVLTF
NA TRBJ2-7 TRBD1 TRBV6-1 TGTGCCAGCAGTGAACAGGGGGAGTACTACGAGCAGTACTTC CASSEQGEYYEQYF
NA TRBJ1-4 NA TRBV29-1 TGCAGCGTCGGGGGGGAAAAACTGTTTTTT CSVGGEKLFF
NA TRBJ2-1 TRBD1 TRBV6-5 TGTGCCAGCAGTAGGGGACAGGGGGCGCGGAATGAGCAGTTCTTC CASSRGQGARNEQFF
NA TRBJ1-2 NA TRBV30 TGTGCCTGGGCAGACTATGGCTACACCTTC CAWADYGYTF
once TRBJ1-2 NA TRBV29-1 TGCAGCGTTGATAACGGTACCCACTACACCTTC CSVDNGTHYTF
NA TRBJ2-3 NA TRBV27 TGTGCCAGCAGTCCCACAGGAAACACAGATACGCAGTATTTT CASSPTGNTDTQYF
NA TRBJ2-1 TRBD2 TRBV7-9 TGTGCCAGCAGCCAGACTAGCGCGAATGAGCAGTTCTTC CASSQTSANEQFF
NA TRBJ2-7 NA TRBV21-1 TGTGCCAGCAGCCCACTGTGGCGGAGCTCCTACGAGCAGTACTTC CASSPLWRSSYEQYF
NA TRBJ1-2 TRBD1 TRBV27 TGTGCCAGCAGTGCGGGACAGCTTTATGGCTACACCTTC CASSAGQLYGYTF
NA TRBJ2-2 NA TRBV5-1 TGCGCCAGCAGCCACTTAGCGGAGAACACCGGGGAGCTGTTTTTT CASSHLAENTGELFF
NA TRBJ2-7 TRBD2 TRBV28 TGTGCCAGCAGTTTTACGGGAGGGAGGGGATACGAGCAGTACTTC CASSFTGGRGYEQYF
NA TRBJ2-2 NA TRBV14 TGTGCCAGCAGCCTAGCCGGGGAGCTGTTTTTT CASSLAGELFF
NA TRBJ2-1 NA TRBV28 TGTGCCAGCAGTTCAGGGTACTCCTACAATGAGCAGTTCTTC CASSSGYSYNEQFF
NA TRBJ2-1 TRBD2 TRBV7-9 TGTGCCAGCATCACAAGCGGGATCGGTGAGCAGTTCTTC CASITSGIGEQFF